A single sample is the source of the 3 T cell receptor beta chains below, sequenced in a study of T cell responses to AZD1222 COVID-19 vaccine. Data came from immunoSEQ multiplex PCR; TCRdb stores just in-frame clones and leaves some out. The data show 80,000 to 95,000 clones, 90% seen once. Source: peripheral blood, taken 28 days after the second AZD1222 dose. The receptor source for this set is an adult who received the AZD1222 COVID-19 vaccine.

The chain has TRBV18 and TRBJ2-1; D is perhaps TRBD2 (5 bases). The CDR3 totals 12 residues. V was clipped by 3 bases and J by 12 bases, with 12 bases between them. Germline V gene sequence: CDR1 KGHSH, CDR2 LQKENI. CDR3 in DNA: TGTGCCAGCTCACCGGCTAGTCGGGGGCAGTTCTTC. This translates into CASSPASRGQFF.

This chain joins TRBV6-5 and TRBJ1-1; no clear D. Looked up from germline, CDR1 is MNHEY and CDR2 is SVGAGI. The CDR3 contains 15 residues. Deletions cut 6 bases from V and 0 bases from J, with 14 bases between. The DNA of the CDR3 is TGTGCCAGCAGAGTAGGACGTGCTTTGAACACTGAAGCTTTCTTT. It encodes CASRVGRALNTEAFF.

V gene TRBV28 combines with J gene TRBJ1-1, with a tentative D call TRBD1 (6 bases). Trimming removed 2 bases at V and 1 base at J, with 11 bases between. The CDR3 runs 15 residues. Germline assignment: CDR1 MDHEN and CDR2 SYDVKM. CDR3 protein: CASSLRGAGNTEAFF. CDR3 DNA: TGTGCCAGCAGTTTACGGGGGGCAGGGAACACTGAAGCTTTCTTT. Drawing the rest from reference TRBV28 and TRBJ1-1, the complete variable domain is DVKVTQSSRYLVKRTGEKVFLECVQDMDHENMFWYRQDPGLGLRLIYFSYDVKMKEKGDIPEGYSVSREKKERFSLILESASTNQTSMYLCASSLRGAGNTEAFFGQGTRLTVV.